This T cell receptor (beta chain) was observed in a study of shared clonotypes between healthy human individuals. Study at large: The cohort comprised a couple of women and a few men. Their ages spanned 18 to 49 years. Regarding the study as a whole: Memory subsets generally showed smaller estimated richness than naive subsets did.

With respect to this clone: Its antigen is not identified.

Every immunoSEQ plate was one replicate of a subset's evenly spread DNA. How the authors handled the data: ImmunoSEQ output lacked quality scores and full-length reads, limiting matched filtering. Method: immunoSEQ multiplex PCR; TCRdb's copy keeps in-frame clones and lacks some. V, J and clone size derive from that table, while D and trimming were established from the DNA sequence. Of millions of clones listed, about 95% are singletons. Terminally differentiated effector memory CD45RA+ cells were excluded from the naive CD8 cells, which were CD45RO-negative and positively selected for CCR7. The sequenced sample was naive CD8+ T cells sorted from blood. This clonotype originated in a man between 18 and 29 years old in good health.

CDR3 coding DNA: TGTGCCAGTAGTATAGGATGGCTCCCCAACACCGGGGAGCTGTTTTTT. Translating it yields CASSIGWLPNTGELFF. The rearrangement links TRBV19 to TRBJ2-2; D unclear. This CDR3 spans 16 amino acids. CDR1 is LNHDA, CDR2 SQIVND, per germline (reference sequence). Trimming took 1 base from V and 2 from J, leaving 11 bases between them.